These T cell receptor beta chains were read from a single sample in a study of blood T cell repertoires in COVID-19. Here immunoSEQ multiplex PCR was the method, and the copy in TCRdb shows in-frame clones only, minus some. The data contain about 180,000 clones, 80% to 85% of them singletons. Sequenced material: peripheral blood. These receptors originate from a woman in her 40s with COVID-19, enrolled during active disease. Each CDR3 is given with its conserved first and last residue. D genes are given only for firm matches. Clone size is given for some rows only: seen once, a few or many times, or a class if the clone is expanded.

CDR3 DNA: TGTGCCAGCAGCCAAGATTGGGACAGGATCACCTCCTATAATTCACCCCTCCACTTT; CDR3 protein: CASSQDWDRITSYNSPLHF; J gene: TRBJ1-6; D gene: TRBD1; V gene: TRBV3-1/TRBV3-2; clone size: -
CDR3 DNA: TGTGCCAGCAGTCCCCGCGGGCAGCCCCAGCATTTT; CDR3 protein: CASSPRGQPQHF; J gene: TRBJ1-5; D gene: -; V gene: TRBV28; clone size: once
CDR3 DNA: TGCAGTGCTAGTAGGGAGGCAGGGGGTAGTCAGCCCCAGCATTTT; CDR3 protein: CSASREAGGSQPQHF; J gene: TRBJ1-5; D gene: TRBD1; V gene: TRBV20-1; clone size: -
CDR3 DNA: TGTGCCAGCAGCGTAATAACGGGGGGCTACACCTTC; CDR3 protein: CASSVITGGYTF; J gene: TRBJ1-2; D gene: -; V gene: TRBV9; clone size: -
CDR3 DNA: TGTGCCAGCAGCTTAGATCTAGCGGGGTCAGATACGCAGTATTTT; CDR3 protein: CASSLDLAGSDTQYF; J gene: TRBJ2-3; D gene: TRBD2; V gene: TRBV7-9; clone size: -
CDR3 DNA: TGTGCCAGCAGCTTGCCGACCGGGAAGCACAATGAGCAGTTCTTC; CDR3 protein: CASSLPTGKHNEQFF; J gene: TRBJ2-1; D gene: -; V gene: TRBV5-4; clone size: -
CDR3 DNA: TGTGCCAGCAGCGAACCGAACCGGGACAGGTCCTACGAGCAGTACTTC; CDR3 protein: CASSEPNRDRSYEQYF; J gene: TRBJ2-7; D gene: TRBD1; V gene: TRBV6-1; clone size: -
CDR3 DNA: TGTGCCAGCTCACCTAGCAGCGATCAGCCCCAGCATTTT; CDR3 protein: CASSPSSDQPQHF; J gene: TRBJ1-5; D gene: -; V gene: TRBV18; clone size: -
CDR3 DNA: TGTGCCAGCAGCCAAGAAAATACGGACAGAGGAATCCACAATCAGCCCCAGCATTTT; CDR3 protein: CASSQENTDRGIHNQPQHF; J gene: TRBJ1-5; D gene: -; V gene: TRBV3-1/TRBV3-2; clone size: -
CDR3 DNA: TGTGCCAGCAGCTCCTCCTACAGAAACCAAGAGACCCAGTACTTC; CDR3 protein: CASSSSYRNQETQYF; J gene: TRBJ2-5; D gene: -; V gene: TRBV11-2; clone size: -
CDR3 DNA: TGTGCCAGTAAGACAGGGTTAGCCAAAAACATTCAGTACTTC; CDR3 protein: CASKTGLAKNIQYF; J gene: TRBJ2-4; D gene: TRBD1; V gene: TRBV27; clone size: few
CDR3 DNA: TGTGCCACGCGCCTAGGACAGACCGGCGAGCAGTACTTC; CDR3 protein: CATRLGQTGEQYF; J gene: TRBJ2-7; D gene: -; V gene: TRBV19; clone size: -
CDR3 DNA: TGCACCAGCAGCCAAGAAAGTAATAAACCTCAGGGCTTTATCTCCTACGAGCAGTACTTC; CDR3 protein: CTSSQESNKPQGFISYEQYF; J gene: TRBJ2-7; D gene: -; V gene: TRBV1; clone size: -
CDR3 DNA: TGCGCCAGCAGCCCCGGGGGGGCACCCCGGGAAGCTTTCTTT; CDR3 protein: CASSPGGAPREAFF; J gene: TRBJ1-1; D gene: -; V gene: TRBV5-1; clone size: -
CDR3 DNA: TGTGCCACCAGCAGACAGGGCAATTTTAACTATGGCTACACCTTC; CDR3 protein: CATSRQGNFNYGYTF; J gene: TRBJ1-2; D gene: -; V gene: TRBV15; clone size: -
CDR3 DNA: TGCGCCAGCAGCCAAGTTAAGGGGGCCTCCGAAAGAGCTTTCTTT; CDR3 protein: CASSQVKGASERAFF; J gene: TRBJ1-1; D gene: TRBD1; V gene: TRBV4-1; clone size: -
CDR3 DNA: TGTGCCAGCACTGTGGGGTACTCTTCTAGCGGGATTTTCGAGCAGTACTTC; CDR3 protein: CASTVGYSSSGIFEQYF; J gene: TRBJ2-7; D gene: TRBD2; V gene: TRBV28; clone size: -
CDR3 DNA: TGCGCCAGCAGCACAGGAGGGGGCAGGCGTGAAAAACTGTTTTTT; CDR3 protein: CASSTGGGRREKLFF; J gene: TRBJ1-4; D gene: TRBD1; V gene: TRBV4-1; clone size: -
CDR3 DNA: TGTGCCAGCAGTTCGAGTGGGGGCTACGTCTGGGTGAGGGAGCAGTACTTC; CDR3 protein: CASSSSGGYVWVREQYF; J gene: TRBJ2-7; D gene: -; V gene: TRBV28; clone size: -
CDR3 DNA: TGCGCCAGCAGCTTGGAGGGGAATGAGCAGTTCTTC; CDR3 protein: CASSLEGNEQFF; J gene: TRBJ2-1; D gene: -; V gene: TRBV5-1; clone size: -
CDR3 DNA: TGTGCCAGCAGCCCGAAGCGGGAGCCAGATACGCAGTATTTT; CDR3 protein: CASSPKREPDTQYF; J gene: TRBJ2-3; D gene: TRBD2; V gene: TRBV4-2; clone size: -
CDR3 DNA: TGTGCCAGCAGCCTCCTTTCGGGGATTGATAATTCACCCCTCCACTTT; CDR3 protein: CASSLLSGIDNSPLHF; J gene: TRBJ1-6; D gene: -; V gene: TRBV28; clone size: -
CDR3 DNA: TGCGCCAGCAGCTTGACAGGGCTAGATGGCTACACCTTC; CDR3 protein: CASSLTGLDGYTF; J gene: TRBJ1-2; D gene: -; V gene: TRBV5-1; clone size: -
CDR3 DNA: TGTGCCAGCAGCTTAGGTCAGGGCAGTTCACCCCTCCACTTT; CDR3 protein: CASSLGQGSSPLHF; J gene: TRBJ1-6; D gene: -; V gene: TRBV7-9; clone size: -
CDR3 DNA: TGTGCCAGTAGTATGGTCCCCGGAAAGAGGAATCAGCCCCAGCATTTT; CDR3 protein: CASSMVPGKRNQPQHF; J gene: TRBJ1-5; D gene: -; V gene: TRBV19; clone size: -
CDR3 DNA: TGTGCCAGCAGCTTGCCCGGAGGCACTGAAGCTTTCTTT; CDR3 protein: CASSLPGGTEAFF; J gene: TRBJ1-1; D gene: -; V gene: TRBV5-4; clone size: -
CDR3 DNA: TGTGCCAGCAGGGGCACAGGGGGCGACTACAATGAGCAGTTCTTC; CDR3 protein: CASRGTGGDYNEQFF; J gene: TRBJ2-1; D gene: TRBD1; V gene: TRBV5-4; clone size: once
CDR3 DNA: TGTGCCAGCAGTTCCGCGTCTACTAGCGGGGAGACCCAGTACTTC; CDR3 protein: CASSSASTSGETQYF; J gene: TRBJ2-5; D gene: TRBD2; V gene: TRBV27; clone size: -